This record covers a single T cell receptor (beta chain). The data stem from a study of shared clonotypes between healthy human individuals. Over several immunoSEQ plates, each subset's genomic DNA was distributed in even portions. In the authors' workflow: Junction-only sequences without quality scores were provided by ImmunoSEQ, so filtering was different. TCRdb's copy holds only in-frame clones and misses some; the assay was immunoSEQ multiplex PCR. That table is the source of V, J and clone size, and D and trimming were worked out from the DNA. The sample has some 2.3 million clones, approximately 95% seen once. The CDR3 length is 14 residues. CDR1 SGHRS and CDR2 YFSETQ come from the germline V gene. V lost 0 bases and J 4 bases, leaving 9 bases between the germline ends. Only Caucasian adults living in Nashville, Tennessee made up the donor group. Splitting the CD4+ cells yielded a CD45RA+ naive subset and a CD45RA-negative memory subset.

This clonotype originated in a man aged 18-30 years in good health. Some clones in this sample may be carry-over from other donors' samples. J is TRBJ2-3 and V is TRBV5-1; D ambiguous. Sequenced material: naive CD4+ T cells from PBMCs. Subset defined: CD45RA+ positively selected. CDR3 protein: CASSLAGHSDTQYF. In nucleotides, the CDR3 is TGCGCCAGCAGCTTGGCCGGCCACTCAGATACGCAGTATTTT.